The 6 T cell receptor beta chains presented below share a single source sample, sequenced in a study of T cell repertoires in cytomegalovirus infection. TCRdb processed the reads anew with MiXCR; each CDR3 protein has one entry. Among approximately 910,000 distinct CDR3 sequences listed, approximately 33% were seen once. Which antigens these TCRs recognize remains unknown. Sequences were derived from cultured CD8+ T cells from PBMCs, sampled from culture after CMV antigen stimulation. The origin of the receptors is a human donor in good health (CMV status not recorded). Some clones in this sample may be carry-over from other donors' samples.

This clonotype showed up just a few times. The V call is TRBV4-2, the J call TRBJ2-1, with TRBD2 matching 7 bases. The germline V gene has CDR1 LGHNA and CDR2 YNFKEQ. V lost 6 bases to trimming and J lost 0 bases; unmatched junction nucleotides: 8. The CDR3 is 16 amino acids. The CDR3 loop is CASRGVAGDSYNEQFF. As DNA, the CDR3 is TGTGCCAGCAGGGGGGTGGCGGGGGACTCCTACAATGAGCAGTTCTTC.

This clonotype was counted between two and nine times. CDR3 sequence reads: CAISDRLGGRGEKLFF. CDR3 bases: TGTGCCATCAGTGATCGACTGGGCGGGCGAGGTGAAAAACTGTTTTTT. The J gene is TRBJ1-4, the V gene TRBV10-3; the D is unclear. The V gene lost 3 bases and the J gene lost 7 bases, with 18 bases spanning the gap. CDR1 and CDR2 from the germline V gene are ENHRY and SYGVKD. The CDR3 contains 16 residues.

Notes on this clonotype: One end of the junction does not line up with germline, which may come from a read error. The chain carries TRBV2 and TRBJ1-1; tentatively, D is TRBD1 (5 bases). CDR1 and CDR2 (germline): SNHLY, FYNNEI. This CDR3 is built from 15 residues. CDR3 coding DNA: TGTGTCAGCAGTGCACGGTGGGGGGTGAACACTGAAGCTTTCTTT. This codes for CVSSARWGVNTEAFF.

This sequence joins TRBV12-3 or TRBV12-4 and TRBJ2-5; D unresolved. Trimming took 3 bases from V and 1 from J, leaving 9 bases between them. CDR3 length equals 14 residues. The CDR3 reads CASSLNSPQETQYF. CDR3 in DNA: TGTGCCAGCAGTTTGAATAGCCCCCAAGAGACCCAGTACTTC.

V usage is TRBV6-5 and J usage is TRBJ1-5; no reliable D call. V was pared by 2 bases and J by 11 bases, with 13 bases between. CDR1 and CDR2 from the germline V gene are MNHEY and SVGAGI. The CDR3 consists of 13 residues. The CDR3 sequence is CASSYGPGEAQHF. As DNA, the CDR3 is TGTGCCAGCAGTTACGGCCCAGGTGAGGCCCAGCATTTT.

This clonotype is a singleton in its sample. The V and J genes are TRBV6-1 and TRBJ1-4; D remains unclear. The CDR3 covers 14 residues. Germline V gene data show CDR1 as MNHNS and CDR2 as SASEGT. The V end lost 1 base, the J end lost 7 bases, and 10 bases lay between the germline ends. CDR3 sequence: CASSEVPALEKLFF. The CDR3, as DNA: TGTGCCAGCAGTGAAGTTCCGGCACTTGAAAAACTGTTTTTT.